Shown below are 23 T cell receptor beta chains from a single sample sequenced in a study of technical replicates of blood from a handful of donors. Sequencing used immunoSEQ multiplex PCR; TCRdb keeps in-frame clones, though not all of them. The table shows tens of thousands of clones, with about 96% occurring only once. Specimen: T cells isolated from PBMCs. All receptors derive from a human donor in good health.

The rearrangement links TRBV5-6 to TRBJ2-7, with 8 bases matching TRBD1. Germline values: CDR1 SGHDT, CDR2 YYEEEE. This CDR3 contains 14 residues. The V segment lost 0 bases and the J segment 5 bases; nucleotides outside the gene matches: 4. The DNA for the CDR3 is TGTGCCAGCAGCTTGGGACAGGGGTGGAACGAGCAGTACTTC. Amino acid sequence: CASSLGQGWNEQYF.

This chain uses TRBV7-2 with TRBJ2-3; maybe TRBD1 (6 bases). Germline loops: CDR1 SGHTA, CDR2 FQGNSA. The V end lost 5 bases, the J end lost 2 bases, and 14 bases lay between the germline ends. This CDR3 contains 15 residues. DNA of the CDR3: TGTGCCAGCAGCGCCTTGGGACATACCACAGATACGCAGTATTTT. This encodes CASSALGHTTDTQYF.

The chain links TRBV6-1 to TRBJ1-2, with D uncertain. V was clipped by 1 base and J by 8 bases, with 17 bases between them. The germline gives CDR1 MNHNS, CDR2 SASEGT. The CDR3 is 15 amino acids. CDR3 bases: TGTGCCAGCAGTGAAGGGCCTTACAAGATGCGGGGCTACACCTTC. It translates to CASSEGPYKMRGYTF.

The gene calls are TRBV25-1 and TRBJ2-5; D gene uncertain. The V end lost 1 base, the J end lost 2 bases, and 20 bases lay between the germline ends. The CDR3 length is 18 residues. In germline, CDR1 is MGHDK, CDR2 SYGVNS. The CDR3 reads CASSESRLGVGVQETQYF. Here the CDR3 DNA reads TGTGCCAGCAGTGAATCTAGGCTCGGTGTAGGAGTGCAAGAGACCCAGTACTTC.

The chain is built from TRBV6-1 and TRBJ2-7; TRBD2 aligns across 9 bases. The CDR3 extends over 14 amino acids. V dropped 4 bases and J dropped 4; count of bases not matched to a gene: 5. In germline, CDR1 is MNHNS, CDR2 SASEGT. The CDR3 region has the DNA TGTGCCAGCAGTGGCGAGCGGGAGGTTTACGAGCAGTACTTC. Translating it yields CASSGEREVYEQYF.

V is TRBV6-5 and J is TRBJ2-7; 11 nucleotides line up with TRBD2. V gave up 6 bases and J gave up 5 bases; unmatched junction bases: 6. The CDR3 has 14 amino acids. The germline CDR1 and CDR2 sequences are MNHEY and SVGAGI. This CDR3 reads CASSRSGRAHEQYF. As DNA, the CDR3 is TGTGCCAGCAGCCGTAGCGGGAGGGCCCACGAGCAGTACTTC.

The chain uses TRBV5-6 and TRBJ2-2; TRBD2 matches 7 bases. Trimming took 4 bases from V and 4 from J; bases not matched to a gene: 7. Germline V gene lookup returns CDR1 SGHDT and CDR2 YYEEEE. The CDR3 extends over 15 amino acids. The CDR3 DNA follows: TGTGCCAGCAGCCTAGCGGATAGGGTCACCGGGGAGCTGTTTTTT. Amino acid sequence: CASSLADRVTGELFF.

The rearrangement joins TRBV11-2 to TRBJ2-7, with D maybe TRBD2 (6 bases). The germline gives CDR1 SGHAT, CDR2 FQNNGV. Trimming stripped 1 base from V and 12 bases from J, with 16 bases between. The CDR3 sequence is 13 residues long. CDR3 residues: CASSLVLGRTVYF. In nucleotides, the CDR3 is TGTGCCAGCAGCTTAGTTTTAGGGAGGACGGTGTACTTC.

The chain couples TRBV7-9 to TRBJ1-2; TRBD1 might be the D (5 bases). The V gene's germline CDR1 is SEHNR and CDR2 FQNEAQ (reference sequence). The CDR3 has 14 residues. The germline V and J ends were trimmed by 2 bases and 4 bases, with 11 bases remaining between them. CDR3 sequence: CASSLSGTLYGYTF. The CDR3 bases are TGTGCCAGCAGCTTATCCGGGACTCTCTATGGCTACACCTTC.

The chain links TRBV5-5 to TRBJ2-4, with D perhaps matching TRBD1 (5 bases). The CDR3 extends over 17 amino acids. CDR1 SGHKS and CDR2 YYEKEE come from the germline V gene (reference sequence). The V gene lost 0 bases and the J gene lost 3 bases, with 16 bases spanning the gap. The CDR3 DNA sequence: TGTGCCAGCAGCTTGGGGATCGGTCAGGGCATCAAAAACATTCAGTACTTC. Its translation is CASSLGIGQGIKNIQYF.

The CDR3 DNA sequence: TGTGCCAGCAGCCCAAGGGGGGGAGCCTCCTACGAGCAGTACTTC. Translating gives CASSPRGGASYEQYF. The chain combines TRBV7-9 with TRBJ2-7; TRBD2 is a possible D gene (7 bases). The CDR3 is made up of 15 amino acids. Germline loops: CDR1 SEHNR, CDR2 FQNEAQ (reference sequence). Trimming removed 5 bases at V and 0 bases at J, with 14 bases between.

The V call is TRBV6-1, the J call TRBJ1-5; 7 bases fit TRBD1. Trimming took 1 base from V and 7 from J; bases not matched to a gene: 7. This CDR3 has 15 amino acids. Germline V gene sequence: CDR1 MNHNS, CDR2 SASEGT. CDR3 DNA sequence: TGTGCCAGCAGTGAAGAGGGGGCGCTCAGCCAGCCCCAGCATTTT. It translates to CASSEEGALSQPQHF.

The CDR3 protein is CAGDGASGRYNEQFF. CDR3 sequence (DNA): TGTGCCGGGGATGGGGCTAGCGGGCGCTACAATGAGCAGTTCTTC. The gene calls are TRBV7-9 and TRBJ2-1; TRBD2 agrees at 8 bases. The CDR3 totals 15 residues. J gave up 3 bases and V 11 bases, and 12 bases lay outside the gene matches. Germline loops: CDR1 SEHNR, CDR2 FQNEAQ (reference sequence).

The rearrangement joins TRBV6-6 to TRBJ2-1; TRBD2 is a possible D gene (5 bases). Per germline, CDR1 MNHNY and CDR2 SVGAGI (reference sequence). This CDR3 is built from 12 residues. Deletions cut 3 bases from V and 10 bases from J, with 10 bases between. DNA of the CDR3: TGTGCCAGCAGTTATGTCGGGAAGGAGCAGTTCTTC. It yields the protein CASSYVGKEQFF.

The V gene is TRBV30, the J gene TRBJ2-1, with 10 bases that match TRBD2. The CDR3 is 13 amino acids. Germline values: CDR1 GTSNPN, CDR2 SVGIG (reference sequence). The CDR3 DNA is TGTGCTTCTACTAGCGGGAACCACAATGAGCAGTTCTTC. Protein sequence: CASTSGNHNEQFF.

The V call is TRBV18, the J call TRBJ2-1; 8 nucleotides match TRBD1. This CDR3 has 15 residues. J lost 4 bases, V lost 6 bases, and 8 bases had no gene match. Germline CDR1 KGHSH, CDR2 LQKENI. CDR3 sequence: CASSQGGQDYNEQFF. CDR3 bases: TGTGCCAGCTCGCAAGGGGGACAGGATTACAATGAGCAGTTCTTC.

This clone was seen only once. V usage is TRBV14 and J usage is TRBJ1-2, with D uncertain. This CDR3 is 14 amino acids long. CDR1 SGHDN and CDR2 FVKESK come from the germline V gene. The V gene lost 1 base and the J gene lost 4 bases, with 10 bases spanning the gap. The CDR3 DNA is TGTGCCAGCAGCCAAGTGACCGGAGGCTATGGCTACACCTTC. Translation gives CASSQVTGGYGYTF.

This clone was detected a few times. The chain uses TRBV7-9 and TRBJ1-1; tentatively, D is TRBD1 (5 bases). Germline CDR1 is SEHNR and CDR2 is FQNEAQ (reference sequence). The CDR3 contains 12 residues. Trimming removed 6 bases from V and 5 bases from J, with 10 bases in between. The CDR3 protein is CASSYTGTEAFF. The CDR3 DNA reads as TGTGCCAGCAGTTACACAGGTACTGAAGCTTTCTTT.

The V call is TRBV5-6, the J call TRBJ1-5; D call uncertain. Germline CDR1 is SGHDT and CDR2 is YYEEEE. V shed 0 bases and J shed 4 bases, with 8 bases lying between them. This CDR3 has 14 amino acids. The CDR3 loop reads CASSLGGGNQPQHF. As DNA, the CDR3 is TGTGCCAGCAGCTTGGGGGGAGGGAATCAGCCCCAGCATTTT.

Here the CDR3 DNA reads TGTGCCTGGAGTGTAGGTGGGACAGGGGGGTACGAGCAGTACTTC. It codes for CAWSVGGTGGYEQYF. This rearrangement joins TRBV30 to TRBJ2-7; 11 bases align to TRBD1. V trimming: 0 bases; J trimming: 4 bases; junction bases outside the gene matches: 5. The CDR3 is 15 amino acids. Germline CDR1 reads GTSNPN; CDR2 reads SVGIG (reference sequence).

CDR3 loop: CASRKGGSNQPQHF. CDR3 nucleotide sequence: TGTGCCAGCAGAAAAGGAGGGAGCAATCAGCCCCAGCATTTT. The chain couples TRBV27 to TRBJ1-5, with D unclear. The CDR3 consists of 14 residues. Germline CDR1 is MNHEY and CDR2 is SMNVEV (reference sequence). The V end was cut by 6 bases, the J end by 1 base, with 10 bases between.

The chain uses TRBV21-1 and TRBJ2-1; the table's D call TRBD1 went unverified against the DNA. TRBV21-1 is flagged as a pseudogene. The CDR3 runs to 14 residues. The CDR3 is CASRLGQNYNEQFF. CDR3 DNA sequence: TGTGCCAGCAGACTCGGACAAAACTACAATGAGCAGTTCTTC.

This chain uses TRBV4-2 with TRBJ1-4, with D possibly TRBD1 on 6 matching bases. This CDR3 is built from 15 residues. Trimming shortened V by 1 base and J by 2 bases, and 8 bases separated the two germline ends. The germline CDR1 and CDR2 sequences are LGHNA and YNFKEQ. The DNA of the CDR3 is TGTGCCAGCAGCCAAGCGCAGGGGACTAATGAAAAACTGTTTTTT. Amino acids: CASSQAQGTNEKLFF.